A single sample gave rise to the 21 T cell receptor beta chains below, sequenced in a study of Ad26.COV2.S vaccination and SARS-CoV-2 variants (dated by TCRdb to the early 2020s). Libraries were built with the immunoSEQ multiplex PCR assay. This is the immuneACCESS table as TCRdb keeps it, with only in-frame sequences that have V and J called. A part of the clones is gone; compared with another copy, unresolved V genes explain less than half, and the rest is unexplained. The sample records about 350,000 clones, about nine tenths of which are singletons. Of the sample, about 3% falls within the top ten clones. What the treatment or condition label conveys for this sample: approximately 18 received Ad26.COV2.S at low or high dose, single or two shots; 5 received placebo; per-sample allocation not given. Repertoires of vaccine and placebo recipients were sequenced from samples collected on day 63 after the first injection.

Source: peripheral blood, taken in a trial of Ad26.COV2.S vaccine versus placebo. These receptors were taken from a person aged 18-65 years who received the Ad26.COV2.S COVID-19 vaccine or a placebo.

This rearrangement joins TRBV3-1 (or the pseudogene TRBV3-2) to TRBJ2-7; D gene ambiguous. Germline V lookup: CDR1 LGHDT, CDR2 YNNKEL (reference sequence). The CDR3 runs to 12 residues. V gave up 1 base and J gave up 6 bases, with 7 bases separating them. CDR3 sequence reads: CASSQARGEQYF. CDR3 nucleotide sequence: TGTGCCAGCAGCCAAGCACGAGGCGAGCAGTACTTC.

The chain employs TRBV7-9 and TRBJ1-1; TRBD1 matches 11 bases. The junction had 19 bases not matched to a gene; V was cut back by 5 bases and J by 5 bases. The CDR3 is 19 amino acids. Germline values: CDR1 SEHNR, CDR2 FQNEAQ (reference sequence). CDR3 sequence: CASSLPKVPGQGAMTEAFF. The CDR3 nucleotides read TGTGCCAGCAGCCTCCCGAAGGTCCCTGGACAGGGGGCGATGACTGAAGCTTTCTTT.

The CDR3 bases are TGTGCCTGGAGTGTCAGGGGAAGCTCCTATAATTCACCCCTCCACTTT. It translates to CAWSVRGSSYNSPLHF. This chain links TRBV30 with TRBJ1-6; tentative D call: TRBD1 (6 bases). Germline CDR1 and CDR2: GTSNPN and SVGIG (reference sequence). CDR3 size: 16 residues. Trimming stripped 0 bases from V and 0 bases from J, with 9 bases between.

The chain has TRBV5-1 and TRBJ1-4; no clear D gene. Between the trimmed V and J ends, which lost 1 base and 4 bases, there was a span of 8 bases. The CDR3 runs to 14 residues. CDR1 and CDR2 from the germline V gene are SGHRS and YFSETQ. The CDR3 region has the DNA TGCGCCAGCAGCTTGAGGGCCAATAATGAAAAACTGTTTTTT. Its translation is CASSLRANNEKLFF.

CDR3 coding DNA: TGTGCCAGCACCCGGAGCACAGATACGCAGTATTTT. Encoded protein: CASTRSTDTQYF. The chain uses TRBV28 and TRBJ2-3, with no clear D. Trimming stripped 7 bases from V and 0 bases from J, with 5 bases between. Germline V gene data show CDR1 as MDHEN and CDR2 as SYDVKM. The CDR3 has 12 amino acids.

The rearrangement links TRBV6-1 to TRBJ2-5, with a weak D call TRBD1 (5 bases). CDR3 length: 17 residues. Trimming cost V 1 base and J 2 bases, with 17 bases left between them. CDR1 and CDR2 from the germline V gene are MNHNS and SASEGT. CDR3 protein: CASSEVLLQVPQETQYF. The CDR3 region has the DNA TGTGCCAGCAGTGAAGTGCTTTTACAGGTCCCTCAAGAGACCCAGTACTTC.

V gene TRBV19 combines with J gene TRBJ2-3, with D perhaps TRBD2 (7 bases). The CDR3 runs to 17 residues. Germline V gene data show CDR1 as LNHDA and CDR2 as SQIVND (reference sequence). Trimming removed 0 bases at V and 0 bases at J, with 13 bases between. This chain's CDR3 is CASSIDRGRGSTDTQYF. The CDR3, as DNA: TGTGCCAGTAGTATAGATCGGGGGCGGGGGAGCACAGATACGCAGTATTTT.

The rearrangement uses TRBV30 and TRBJ1-5; tentative D call: TRBD1 (6 bases). V dropped 5 bases and J dropped 1 base, with 12 bases sitting between them. Germline CDR1 and CDR2: GTSNPN and SVGIG (reference sequence). The CDR3 contains 14 residues. The CDR3 sequence: CAWGGHRSNQPQHF. The CDR3 nucleotides are TGTGCCTGGGGGGGGCACAGAAGCAATCAGCCCCAGCATTTT. The full variable domain, with the rest looked up from reference TRBV30 and TRBJ1-5, is SQTIHQWPATLVQPVGSPLSLECTVEGTSNPNLYWYRQAAGRGLQLLFYSVGIGQISSEVPQNLSASRPQDRQFILSSKKLLLSDSGFYLCAWGGHRSNQPQHFGDGTRLSIL.

As DNA, the CDR3 is TGTGCCAGCAGCGTGGACAGGCTTTATGGCTACACCTTC. Its translation is CASSVDRLYGYTF. The gene calls are TRBV5-5 and TRBJ1-2; 7 bases are a match to TRBD1. The V gene's germline CDR1 is SGHKS and CDR2 YYEKEE (reference sequence). V lost 4 bases, J lost 5 bases, and 5 bases stayed unmatched. The CDR3 extends over 13 amino acids.

This chain joins TRBV5-4 and TRBJ2-5; 13 bases are shared with TRBD2. The CDR3 is 17 amino acids. Trimming took 0 bases from V and 5 from J; bases not matched to a gene: 7. Germline CDR1 reads SGHNT; CDR2 reads YYREEE (reference sequence). CDR3 bases: TGTGCCAGCAGCTTGGGAGGGACTAGCGGGGAAGGGGAGACCCAGTACTTC. Protein product: CASSLGGTSGEGETQYF.

V and J are TRBV5-1 and TRBJ1-2; D ambiguous. Germline V lookup: CDR1 SGHRS, CDR2 YFSETQ. V was pared by 3 bases and J by 7 bases, with 7 bases between. The CDR3 loop spans 11 amino acids. The CDR3 protein is CASSSGSGYTF. The CDR3 DNA sequence: TGCGCCAGCAGCTCAGGCTCTGGCTACACCTTC.

This clone appeared a single time. The chain carries TRBV14 and TRBJ1-5; D unresolved. This CDR3 has 14 residues. Trimming removed 1 base at V and 7 bases at J, with 11 bases between. Per germline, CDR1 SGHDN and CDR2 FVKESK. CDR3 in amino acids: CASSQGGLGQPQHF. In DNA form, the CDR3 reads TGTGCCAGCAGCCAAGGGGGATTGGGGCAGCCCCAGCATTTT.

J is TRBJ2-7 and V is TRBV5-6; D not resolved. Trimming removed 4 bases at V and 0 bases at J, with 11 bases between. The germline CDR1 and CDR2 sequences are SGHDT and YYEEEE. The CDR3 totals 14 residues. Written as DNA, the CDR3 is TGTGCCAGCAGCGGATTACAGAGCTCCTACGAGCAGTACTTC. Encoded protein: CASSGLQSSYEQYF.

The V call is TRBV5-1, the J call TRBJ1-1, with D uncertain. Germline CDR1 reads SGHRS; CDR2 reads YFSETQ. Trimming cost V 7 bases and J 4 bases, with 14 bases left between them. The CDR3 totals 13 residues. CDR3 amino acids: CASRTVISTEAFF. CDR3 DNA: TGCGCCAGCCGAACAGTGATCTCCACTGAAGCTTTCTTT.

The V and J genes are TRBV6-6 and TRBJ1-4; D may be TRBD1 (5 bases). Germline V lookup: CDR1 MNHNY, CDR2 SVGAGI (reference sequence). The CDR3 consists of 16 residues. Trimming took 8 bases from V and 2 from J, leaving 18 bases between them. CDR3 nucleotides: TGTGCCAGCGTGTCAGGGAGAAGGGGTACTAATGAAAAACTGTTTTTT. Protein sequence: CASVSGRRGTNEKLFF.

The chain recombines TRBV23-1 with TRBJ1-5, with a possible D match to TRBD1 (5 bases). TRBV23-1 is sorted into the ORF group, with uncertain function. V was cut by 7 bases and J by 0 bases, with 19 bases left in between. The CDR3 has 17 amino acids. The CDR3 region is CASTTVEDIHSNQPQHF. The CDR3 DNA reads TGCGCCAGCACAACAGTTGAGGACATTCATAGCAATCAGCCCCAGCATTTT.

The V and J genes are TRBV6-5 and TRBJ2-4; D unclear. With 6 bases removed from V and 0 bases from J, the gap between germline ends came to 6 bases. Germline CDR1 reads MNHEY; CDR2 reads SVGAGI. This CDR3 region has 13 residues. For the CDR3, the DNA is TGTGCCAGCAGCAACCTAGCCAAAAACATTCAGTACTTC. Translated, it gives CASSNLAKNIQYF.

This chain links TRBV6-6 with TRBJ1-5; 8 bases are shared with TRBD1. Germline CDR1 reads MNHNY; CDR2 reads SVGAGI (reference sequence). The CDR3 sequence is 15 residues long. Trimming took 2 bases from V and 7 from J; bases not matched to a gene: 7. Here the CDR3 DNA reads TGTGCCAGCAGTTACCGGACAGGGCTAGAGCAGCCCCAGCATTTT. Translation: CASSYRTGLEQPQHF.

This chain uses TRBV3-1 (or the pseudogene TRBV3-2) with TRBJ2-7; D is unresolved. The CDR3 has 14 amino acids. V dropped 1 base and J dropped 4 bases, with 11 bases sitting between them. Per germline, CDR1 LGHDT and CDR2 YNNKEL (reference sequence). The CDR3 sequence: CASSQGLTSYEQYF. The CDR3 region has the DNA TGTGCCAGCAGCCAAGGTCTCACCAGTTACGAGCAGTACTTC.

The chain links TRBV21-1 to TRBJ2-2; TRBD1 is the table's D call, not checked against the DNA. TRBV21-1 counts as a pseudogene. The CDR3 has 14 amino acids. This chain's CDR3 is CASSNRQSTGELFF. DNA for the CDR3: TGTGCCAGCAGCAACAGACAGAGCACCGGGGAGCTGTTTTTT.

The chain uses TRBV5-5 and TRBJ2-7; D gene ambiguous. The V gene's germline CDR1 is SGHKS and CDR2 YYEKEE (reference sequence). The CDR3 runs to 15 residues. The germline V and J ends were trimmed by 2 bases and 1 base, with 13 bases remaining between them. The DNA of the CDR3 is TGTGCCAGCAGCTTTTACCTGGGCAGATCCTACGAGCAGTACTTC. Protein: CASSFYLGRSYEQYF.